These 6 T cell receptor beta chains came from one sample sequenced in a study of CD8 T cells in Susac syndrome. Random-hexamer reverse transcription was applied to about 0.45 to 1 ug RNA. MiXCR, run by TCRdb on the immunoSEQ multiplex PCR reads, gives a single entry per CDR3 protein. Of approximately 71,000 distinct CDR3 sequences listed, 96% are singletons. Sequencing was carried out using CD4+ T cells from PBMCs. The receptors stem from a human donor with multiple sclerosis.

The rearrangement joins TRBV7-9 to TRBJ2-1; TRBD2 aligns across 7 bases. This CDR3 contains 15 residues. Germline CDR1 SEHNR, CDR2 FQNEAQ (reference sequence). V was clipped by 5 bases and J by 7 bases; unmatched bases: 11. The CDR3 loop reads CASSPRGGFWNEQFF. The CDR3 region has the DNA TGTGCCAGCAGCCCCCGGGGAGGGTTTTGGAATGAGCAGTTCTTC.

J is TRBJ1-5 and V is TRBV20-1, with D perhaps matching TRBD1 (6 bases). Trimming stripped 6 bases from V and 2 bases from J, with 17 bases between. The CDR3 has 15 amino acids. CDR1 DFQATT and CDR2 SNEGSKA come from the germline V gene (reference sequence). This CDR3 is CSALPPGGRNQPQHF. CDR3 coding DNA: TGCAGTGCGTTACCACCGGGGGGCCGCAATCAGCCCCAGCATTTT.

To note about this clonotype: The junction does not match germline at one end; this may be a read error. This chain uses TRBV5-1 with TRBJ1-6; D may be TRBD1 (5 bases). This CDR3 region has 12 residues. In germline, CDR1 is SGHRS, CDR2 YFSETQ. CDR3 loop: CASSLGDSPLHF. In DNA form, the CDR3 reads TGTGCCAGCAGCTTGGGGGATTCACCCCTCCACTTT.

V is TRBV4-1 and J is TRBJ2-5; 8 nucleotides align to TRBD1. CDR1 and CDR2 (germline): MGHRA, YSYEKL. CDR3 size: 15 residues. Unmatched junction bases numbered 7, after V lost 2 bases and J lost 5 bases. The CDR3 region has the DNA TGCGCCAGCAGCCAACCGGACAGGGCCTGGGAGACCCAGTACTTC. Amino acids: CASSQPDRAWETQYF.

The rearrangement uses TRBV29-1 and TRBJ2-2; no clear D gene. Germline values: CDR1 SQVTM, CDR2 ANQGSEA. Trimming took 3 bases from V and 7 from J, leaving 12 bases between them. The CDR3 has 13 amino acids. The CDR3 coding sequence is TGCAGCGTTGAGGAGCCGCGAGGCGGGGAGCTGTTTTTT. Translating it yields CSVEEPRGGELFF.

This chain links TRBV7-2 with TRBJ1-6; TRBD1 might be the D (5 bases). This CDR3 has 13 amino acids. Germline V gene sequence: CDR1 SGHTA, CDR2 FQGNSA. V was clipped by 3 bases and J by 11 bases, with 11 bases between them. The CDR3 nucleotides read TGTGCCAGCAGCTTTGGGGGTTCTCCACCCCTCCACTTT. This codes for CASSFGGSPPLHF. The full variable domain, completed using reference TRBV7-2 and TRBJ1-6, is GAGVSQSPSNKVTEKGKDVELRCDPISGHTALYWYRQSLGQGLEFLIYFQGNSAPDKSGLPSDRFSAERTGGSVSTLTIQRTQQEDSAVYLCASSFGGSPPLHFGNGTRLTVT.